Below, one TCR beta chain is given with its context. Combining a sample-barcoded 5' primer with a J-beta primer mix, a second PCR ran for about 7 to 11 cycles. TCRdb passed the 5' RACE reads through MiXCR, listing each CDR3 protein once. The sample shows 1.5 million to 2 million distinct CDR3 sequences, about 32% of them seen only once. Trimming took 1 base from V and 2 from J; bases not matched to a gene: 7. Germline CDR1 SGHRS, CDR2 YFSETQ. The CDR3 length is 16 residues. This specimen comes from a study of blood T cells in healthy people across ages. The sample taken for sequencing was blood. The sequence came from a woman younger than 45 in good health. This sequence joins TRBV5-1 and TRBJ2-7; 9 nucleotides align to TRBD1. The CDR3 here is CASSLPGTGITYEQYF. The CDR3 DNA sequence: TGCGCCAGCAGCTTGCCTGGGACAGGGATAACCTACGAGCAGTACTTC.